The subject of this entry is one T cell receptor (beta chain). This record belongs to a study of CD8+ T cells in alopecia areata. Documented treatment: oral pan-JAK inhibitor, 5-10 mg twice daily. This CDR3 contains 17 residues. Germline CDR1 MGHRA, CDR2 YSYEKL. The trim removed 3 bases at V and 6 bases at J, leaving 12 bases unmatched. Investigators isolated RNA and reverse transcribed it into cDNA to act as the sequencing template. Some clones are missing from TCRdb's copy, which holds only in-frame ones; the method was immunoSEQ multiplex PCR. Of about 120,000 clones listed, about 54% are singletons.

V is TRBV4-1 and J is TRBJ1-5, with 9 bases fitting TRBD1. The starting material was CD8+ T cells sorted from blood, obtained at week 4, from a patient treated with tofacitinib. The sequence derives from a human donor with alopecia areata. In DNA form, the CDR3 reads TGCGCCAGCAGCCACCCGTTGGGGGACAGGGACATTCAGCCCCAGCATTTT. As protein: CASSHPLGDRDIQPQHF.